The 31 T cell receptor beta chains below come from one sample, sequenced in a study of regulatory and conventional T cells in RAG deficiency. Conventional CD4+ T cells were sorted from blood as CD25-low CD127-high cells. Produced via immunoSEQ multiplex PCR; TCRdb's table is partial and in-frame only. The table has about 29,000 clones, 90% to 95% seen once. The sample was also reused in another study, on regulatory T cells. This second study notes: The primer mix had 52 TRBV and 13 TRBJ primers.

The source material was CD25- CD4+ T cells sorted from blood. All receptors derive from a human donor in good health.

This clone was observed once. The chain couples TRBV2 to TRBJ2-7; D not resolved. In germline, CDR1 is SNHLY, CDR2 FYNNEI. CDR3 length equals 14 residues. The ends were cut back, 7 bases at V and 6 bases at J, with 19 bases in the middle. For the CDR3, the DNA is TGTGCCAGCAAGACGTTAACAGACGTCCGCGAGCAGTACTTC. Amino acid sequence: CASKTLTDVREQYF.

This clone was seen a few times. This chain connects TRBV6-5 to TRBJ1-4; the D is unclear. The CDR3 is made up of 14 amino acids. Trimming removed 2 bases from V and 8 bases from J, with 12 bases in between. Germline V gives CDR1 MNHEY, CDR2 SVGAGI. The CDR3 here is CASSYRPGEEKLFF. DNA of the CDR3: TGTGCCAGCAGTTACCGCCCCGGGGAAGAAAAACTGTTTTTT.

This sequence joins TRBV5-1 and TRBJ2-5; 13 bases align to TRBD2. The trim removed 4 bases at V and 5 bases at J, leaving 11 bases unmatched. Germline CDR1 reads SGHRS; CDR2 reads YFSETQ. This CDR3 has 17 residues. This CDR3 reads CASSPRTSGGRGETQYF. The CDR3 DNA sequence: TGCGCCAGCAGCCCAAGGACTAGCGGGGGCCGGGGGGAGACCCAGTACTTC.

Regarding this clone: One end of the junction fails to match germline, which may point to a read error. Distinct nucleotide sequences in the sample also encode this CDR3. CDR3 residues: CASSLEAQGGTSYNSPLHF. CDR3 nucleotide sequence: TGTGCCAGCAGCTTAGAAGCCCAGGGAGGAACCTCCTATAATTCCCCCCTCCACTTT. The chain combines TRBV7-6 with TRBJ1-6, with a weak D call TRBD1 (5 bases). There are 19 residues in the CDR3. Germline CDR1 reads SGHVS; CDR2 reads FNYEAQ.

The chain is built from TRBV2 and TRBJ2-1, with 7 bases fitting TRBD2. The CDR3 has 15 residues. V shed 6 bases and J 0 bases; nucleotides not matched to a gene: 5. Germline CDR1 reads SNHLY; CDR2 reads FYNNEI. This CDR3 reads CASSRGGTSYNEQFF. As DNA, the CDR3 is TGTGCCAGCAGCCGCGGGGGTACCTCCTACAATGAGCAGTTCTTC.

The CDR3 DNA is TGTGCCTGGACTTCTCAGGGTAATGGGGCCAACGTCCTGACTTTC. Amino acid sequence: CAWTSQGNGANVLTF. The chain employs TRBV30 and TRBJ2-6; a possible D gene is TRBD1 (5 bases). From germline, CDR1 is GTSNPN and CDR2 SVGIG (reference sequence). V shed 4 bases and J shed 3 bases, with 13 bases lying between them. The CDR3 length is 15 residues.

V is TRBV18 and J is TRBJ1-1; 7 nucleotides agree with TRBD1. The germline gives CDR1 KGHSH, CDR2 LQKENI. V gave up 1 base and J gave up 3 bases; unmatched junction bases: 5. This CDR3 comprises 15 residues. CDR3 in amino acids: CASSPQGAIDTEAFF. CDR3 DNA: TGTGCCAGCTCACCACAGGGGGCAATAGACACTGAAGCTTTCTTT.

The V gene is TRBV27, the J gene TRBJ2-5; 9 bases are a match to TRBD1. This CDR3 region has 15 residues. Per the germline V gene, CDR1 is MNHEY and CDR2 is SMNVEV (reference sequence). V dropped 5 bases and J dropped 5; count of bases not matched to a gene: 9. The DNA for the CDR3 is TGTGCCAGCAGTCCTCCGGGACAGGGTAGTGAGACCCAGTACTTC. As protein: CASSPPGQGSETQYF.

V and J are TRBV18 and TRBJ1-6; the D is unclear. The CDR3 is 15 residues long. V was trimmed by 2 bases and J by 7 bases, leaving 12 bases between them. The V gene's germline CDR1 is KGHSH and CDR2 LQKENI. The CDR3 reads CASSPREGANSPLHF. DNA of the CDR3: TGTGCCAGCTCACCAAGAGAGGGAGCAAATTCACCCCTCCACTTT. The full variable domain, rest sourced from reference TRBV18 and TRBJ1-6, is NAGVMQNPRHLVRRRGQEARLRCSPMKGHSHVYWYRQLPEEGLKFMVYLQKENIIDESGMPKERFSAEFPKEGPSILRIQQVVRGDSAAYFCASSPREGANSPLHFGNGTRLTVT.

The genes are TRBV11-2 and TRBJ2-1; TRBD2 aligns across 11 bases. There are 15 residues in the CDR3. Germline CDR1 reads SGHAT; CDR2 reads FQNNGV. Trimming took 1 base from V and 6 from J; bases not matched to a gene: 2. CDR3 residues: CASSLALAGVNEQFF. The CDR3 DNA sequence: TGTGCCAGCAGCTTAGCACTAGCGGGGGTCAATGAGCAGTTCTTC.

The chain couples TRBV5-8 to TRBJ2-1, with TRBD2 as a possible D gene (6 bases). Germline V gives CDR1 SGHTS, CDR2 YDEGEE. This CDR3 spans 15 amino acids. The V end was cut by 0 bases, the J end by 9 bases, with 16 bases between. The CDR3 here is CASSLDRGVLGEQFF. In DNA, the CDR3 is TGTGCCAGCAGCTTGGATCGCGGGGTCTTGGGTGAGCAGTTCTTC. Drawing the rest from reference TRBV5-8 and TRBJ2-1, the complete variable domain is EAGVTQSPTHLIKTRGQQATLRCSPISGHTSVYWYQQALGLGLQFLLWYDEGEERNRGNFPPRFSGRQFPNYSSELNVNALELEDSALYLCASSLDRGVLGEQFFGPGTRLTVL.

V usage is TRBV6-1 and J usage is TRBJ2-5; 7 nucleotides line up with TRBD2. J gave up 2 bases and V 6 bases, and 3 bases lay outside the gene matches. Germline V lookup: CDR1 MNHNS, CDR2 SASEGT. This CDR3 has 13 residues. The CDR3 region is CASRGGGQETQYF. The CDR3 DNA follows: TGTGCCAGCAGGGGGGGAGGGCAAGAGACCCAGTACTTC.

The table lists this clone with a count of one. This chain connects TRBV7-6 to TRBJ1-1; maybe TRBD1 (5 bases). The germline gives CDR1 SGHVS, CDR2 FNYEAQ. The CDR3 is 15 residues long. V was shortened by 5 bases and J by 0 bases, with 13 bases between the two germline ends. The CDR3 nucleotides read TGTGCCAGCAGCAGTACAGGCCCCCTGAACACTGAAGCTTTCTTT. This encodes CASSSTGPLNTEAFF.

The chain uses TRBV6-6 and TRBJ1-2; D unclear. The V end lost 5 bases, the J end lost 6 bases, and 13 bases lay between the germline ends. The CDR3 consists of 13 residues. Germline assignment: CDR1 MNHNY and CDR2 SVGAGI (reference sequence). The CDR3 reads CASSVREFDGYTF. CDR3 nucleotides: TGTGCCAGCAGTGTTAGGGAGTTTGATGGCTACACCTTC.

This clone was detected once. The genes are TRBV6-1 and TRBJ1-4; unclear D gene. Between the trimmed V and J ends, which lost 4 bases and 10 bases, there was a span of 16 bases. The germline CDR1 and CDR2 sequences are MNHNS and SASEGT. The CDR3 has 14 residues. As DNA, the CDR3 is TGTGCCAGCAGTGGGGCCGCCACTTTTGGAAAACTGTTTTTT. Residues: CASSGAATFGKLFF.

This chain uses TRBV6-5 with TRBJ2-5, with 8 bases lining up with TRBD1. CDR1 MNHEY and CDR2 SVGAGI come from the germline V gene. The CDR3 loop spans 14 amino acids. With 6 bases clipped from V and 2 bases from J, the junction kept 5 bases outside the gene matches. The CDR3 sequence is CASSPDRAQETQYF. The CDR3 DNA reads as TGTGCCAGCAGCCCGGACAGGGCGCAAGAGACCCAGTACTTC.

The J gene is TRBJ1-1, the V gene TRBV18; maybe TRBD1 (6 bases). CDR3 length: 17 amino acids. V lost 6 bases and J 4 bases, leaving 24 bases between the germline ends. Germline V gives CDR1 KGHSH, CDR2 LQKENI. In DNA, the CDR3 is TGTGCCAGCTCTCGCTCGGCCCCCATGGGGACAAGCACTGAAGCTTTCTTT. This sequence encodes CASSRSAPMGTSTEAFF.

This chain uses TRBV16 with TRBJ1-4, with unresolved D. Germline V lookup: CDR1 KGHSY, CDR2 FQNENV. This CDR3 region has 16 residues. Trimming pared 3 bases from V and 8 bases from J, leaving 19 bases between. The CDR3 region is CASSHLAGSVSEKLFF. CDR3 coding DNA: TGTGCCAGCAGCCACCTCGCGGGGTCAGTTAGCGAAAAACTGTTTTTT.

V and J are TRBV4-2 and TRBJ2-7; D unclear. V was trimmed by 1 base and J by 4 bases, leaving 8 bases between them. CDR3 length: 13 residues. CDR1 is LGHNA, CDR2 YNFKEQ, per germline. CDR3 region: CASSQGLIYEQYF. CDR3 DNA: TGTGCCAGCAGCCAAGGGCTCATTTACGAGCAGTACTTC.

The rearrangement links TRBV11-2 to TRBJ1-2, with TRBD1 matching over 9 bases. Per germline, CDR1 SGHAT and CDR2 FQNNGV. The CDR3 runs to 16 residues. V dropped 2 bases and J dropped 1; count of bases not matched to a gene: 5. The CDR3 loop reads CASSLYRGPDNYGYTF. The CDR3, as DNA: TGTGCCAGCAGCTTATACAGGGGGCCGGATAACTATGGCTACACCTTC.

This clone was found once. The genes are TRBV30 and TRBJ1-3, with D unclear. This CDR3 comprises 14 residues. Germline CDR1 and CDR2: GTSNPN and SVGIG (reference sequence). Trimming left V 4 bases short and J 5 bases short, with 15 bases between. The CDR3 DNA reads TGTGCCTGGAATGAGAGACAATGGCGAAACACCATATATTTT. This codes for CAWNERQWRNTIYF.

CDR3 loop: CASSPLPPRISYEQYF. DNA of the CDR3: TGTGCCAGCAGCCCCCTTCCCCCCAGGATCTCCTACGAGCAGTACTTC. This rearrangement joins TRBV28 to TRBJ2-7; the D is unclear. V gave up 6 bases and J gave up 0 bases, with 18 bases separating them. CDR1 and CDR2 (germline): MDHEN, SYDVKM. CDR3 length: 16 amino acids.

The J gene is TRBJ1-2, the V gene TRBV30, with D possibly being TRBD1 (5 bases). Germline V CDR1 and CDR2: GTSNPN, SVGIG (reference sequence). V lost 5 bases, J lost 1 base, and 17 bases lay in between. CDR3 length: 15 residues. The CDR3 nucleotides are TGTGCCTGGGGACCCATGACAGCGTTTAACTATGGCTACACCTTC. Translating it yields CAWGPMTAFNYGYTF. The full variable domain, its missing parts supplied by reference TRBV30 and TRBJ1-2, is SQTIHQWPATLVQPVGSPLSLECTVEGTSNPNLYWYRQAAGRGLQLLFYSVGIGQISSEVPQNLSASRPQDRQFILSSKKLLLSDSGFYLCAWGPMTAFNYGYTFGSGTRLTVV.

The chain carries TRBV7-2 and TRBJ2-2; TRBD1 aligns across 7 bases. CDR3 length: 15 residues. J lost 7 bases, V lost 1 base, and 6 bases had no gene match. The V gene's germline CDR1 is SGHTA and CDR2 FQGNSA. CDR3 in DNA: TGTGCCAGCAGCTTAGAATCACAGGGGATCGGGGAGCTGTTTTTT. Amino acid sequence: CASSLESQGIGELFF.

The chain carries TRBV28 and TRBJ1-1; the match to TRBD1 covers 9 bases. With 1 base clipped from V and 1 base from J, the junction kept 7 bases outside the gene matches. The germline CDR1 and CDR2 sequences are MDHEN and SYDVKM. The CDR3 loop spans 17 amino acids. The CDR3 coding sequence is TGTGCCAGCAGTTTATACAGGGGGCGCGCCTGGAACACTGAAGCTTTCTTT. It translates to CASSLYRGRAWNTEAFF.

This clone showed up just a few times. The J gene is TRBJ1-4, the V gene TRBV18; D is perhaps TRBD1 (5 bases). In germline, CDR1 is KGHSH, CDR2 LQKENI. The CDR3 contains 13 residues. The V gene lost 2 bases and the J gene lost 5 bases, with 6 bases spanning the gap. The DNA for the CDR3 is TGTGCCAGCTCACCAGGGGCGAATGAAAAACTGTTTTTT. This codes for CASSPGANEKLFF.

The CDR3 region is CASSLNPRTHQETQYF. The CDR3, as DNA: TGTGCCAGCAGCTTAAACCCGAGAACCCACCAAGAGACCCAGTACTTC. This rearrangement joins TRBV7-3 to TRBJ2-5; the D is unclear. V was clipped by 1 base and J by 0 bases, with 12 bases between them. Germline-derived CDR1 and CDR2 are SGHTA and FQGTGA. CDR3 length: 16 amino acids.

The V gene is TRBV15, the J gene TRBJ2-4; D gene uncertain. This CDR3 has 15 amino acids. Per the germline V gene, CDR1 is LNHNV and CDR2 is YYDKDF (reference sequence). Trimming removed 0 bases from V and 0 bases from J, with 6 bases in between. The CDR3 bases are TGTGCCACCAGCAGAGACAGGTTAGCCAAAAACATTCAGTACTTC. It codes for CATSRDRLAKNIQYF.

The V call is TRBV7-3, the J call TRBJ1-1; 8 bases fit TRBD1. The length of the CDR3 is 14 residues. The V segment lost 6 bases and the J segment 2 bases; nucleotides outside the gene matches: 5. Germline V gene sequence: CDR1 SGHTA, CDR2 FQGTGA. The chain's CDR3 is CASSQDRANTEAFF. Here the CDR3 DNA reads TGTGCCAGCAGTCAGGACAGGGCAAACACTGAAGCTTTCTTT.

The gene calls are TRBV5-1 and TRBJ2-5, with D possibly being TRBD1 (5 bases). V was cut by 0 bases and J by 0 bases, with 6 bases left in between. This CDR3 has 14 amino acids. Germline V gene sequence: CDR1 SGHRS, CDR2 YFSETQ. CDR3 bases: TGCGCCAGCAGCTTGGTGACAGACCAAGAGACCCAGTACTTC. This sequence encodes CASSLVTDQETQYF.

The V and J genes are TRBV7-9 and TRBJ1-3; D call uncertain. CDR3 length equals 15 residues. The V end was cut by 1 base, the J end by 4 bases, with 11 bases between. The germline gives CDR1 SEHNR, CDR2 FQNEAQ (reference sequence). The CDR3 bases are TGTGCCAGCAGCTTAGAAGTGACGGGAGGAAACACCATATATTTT. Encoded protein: CASSLEVTGGNTIYF.